Each of the 9 T cell receptor beta chains below was sequenced from the same sample in a study of T cell responses to AZD1222 COVID-19 vaccine. Profiling relied on immunoSEQ multiplex PCR, and the TCRdb table lists in-frame clones only, not all of them. The table includes 120,000 to 150,000 clones, 90% detected once. The source material was peripheral blood, sampled on day 0 of AZD1222 vaccination. These receptors were taken from an adult in good health.

This chain uses TRBV27 with TRBJ2-7, with a tentative D call TRBD2 (5 bases). V was cut by 5 bases and J by 3 bases, with 11 bases left in between. The CDR3 covers 13 residues. Germline CDR1 and CDR2: MNHEY and SMNVEV (reference sequence). CDR3 sequence reads: CASSPRAGYEQYF. CDR3 nucleotides: TGTGCCAGCAGTCCTCGCGCGGGCTACGAGCAGTACTTC.

The chain uses TRBV7-9 and TRBJ1-5, with TRBD1 identical over 7 bases. CDR3 size: 13 residues. Germline-derived CDR1 and CDR2 are SEHNR and FQNEAQ (reference sequence). Trimming took 4 bases from V and 7 from J; bases not matched to a gene: 4. CDR3 residues: CASSWDSRQPQHF. The CDR3, as DNA: TGTGCCAGCAGCTGGGACAGCAGGCAGCCCCAGCATTTT.

This rearrangement joins TRBV14 to TRBJ2-2; D remains unclear. The germline V gene has CDR1 SGHDN and CDR2 FVKESK. The CDR3 loop spans 13 amino acids. Trimming left V 4 bases short and J 7 bases short, with 10 bases between. The CDR3 spells CASSPIRGGELFF. CDR3 nucleotides: TGTGCCAGCAGCCCTATAAGAGGCGGGGAGCTGTTTTTT.

V gene TRBV9 combines with J gene TRBJ1-2; 9 bases line up with TRBD1. V was clipped by 8 bases and J by 2 bases; unmatched bases: 4. The CDR3 sequence is 13 residues long. Germline lookup yields CDR1 SGDLS and CDR2 YYNGEE. The CDR3 region is CARGQGENYGYTF. CDR3 DNA sequence: TGTGCCAGGGGACAGGGTGAGAACTATGGCTACACCTTC.

The chain carries TRBV19 and TRBJ2-7; 8 bases line up with TRBD1. Germline values: CDR1 LNHDA, CDR2 SQIVND (reference sequence). This CDR3 contains 17 residues. The junction had 9 bases not matched to a gene; V was cut back by 1 base and J by 1 base. In DNA, the CDR3 is TGTGCCAGTAGTATAGGTTCCGGGACAGGCCGATCCTACGAGCAGTACTTC. It specifies CASSIGSGTGRSYEQYF.

The rearrangement links TRBV14 to TRBJ1-2; D is unresolved. The germline V gene encodes CDR1 SGHDN and CDR2 FVKESK. The CDR3 spans 14 residues. V was pared by 6 bases and J by 3 bases, with 14 bases between. The CDR3 DNA follows: TGTGCCAGCAGTCAACTTGACGGAGACTATGGCTACACCTTC. This encodes CASSQLDGDYGYTF.

The V gene is TRBV19, the J gene TRBJ2-2; D tentatively reads TRBD1 or TRBD2 (5 bases each). Trimming removed 4 bases at V and 7 bases at J, with 7 bases between. This CDR3 spans 12 amino acids. CDR1 is LNHDA and CDR2 is SQIVND in the germline V gene (reference sequence). Here the CDR3 reads CASSRGVGELFF. CDR3 nucleotides: TGTGCCAGTAGTAGAGGGGTCGGGGAGCTGTTTTTT.

V usage is TRBV6-5 and J usage is TRBJ1-5; possible D gene TRBD1, 5 bases. Trimming removed 0 bases at V and 7 bases at J, with 13 bases between. Germline CDR1 is MNHEY and CDR2 is SVGAGI. The CDR3 runs 15 residues. The CDR3 region is CASSYSTRGHQPQHF. For the CDR3, the DNA is TGTGCCAGCAGTTACTCAACCCGGGGCCACCAGCCCCAGCATTTT.

The rearrangement links TRBV5-1 to TRBJ2-7; TRBD1 matches at 7 bases. The V gene end was trimmed by 0 bases and the J gene end by 5 bases; junction bases not matched to a gene: 8. The CDR3 consists of 15 residues. The V gene's germline CDR1 is SGHRS and CDR2 YFSETQ. The CDR3 bases are TGCGCCAGCAGCTTGGATAACAGGGGAATGGACGAGCAGTACTTC. It yields the protein CASSLDNRGMDEQYF.